Listed below are T cell receptor beta chains from one sample, sequenced in a study of spatial heterogeneity in lung cancer. From the 5' RACE reads, TCRdb called clonotypes with MiXCR, one entry per CDR3 protein. The data hold roughly 9,000 distinct CDR3 sequences, with approximately 5.1% observed a single time. The material sequenced was lung tumor tissue, taken at surgery. Every receptor here comes from a female donor with early-stage non-small cell lung cancer. The CDR3 runs from the conserved cysteine through the conserved F or W. Fields, in order: D gene, V gene, clone size, J gene, CDR3 DNA, CDR3 protein. A D gene is named only where the DNA matches it firmly. The size field is filled for only some rows; it gives once, few, many or a size class.

.	TRBV6-5	many	TRBJ2-1	TGTGCCAGCAGTTACCGGACCGAATATTCCTACAATGAGCAGTTCTTC	CASSYRTEYSYNEQFF
TRBD2	TRBV20-1	many	TRBJ2-7	TGCAGTGCTCCTCTTACTAGCGGGAGGGCCTACGAGCAGTACTTC	CSAPLTSGRAYEQYF
.	TRBV18	many	TRBJ1-2	TGTGCCAGCTCACCAGCCGATTCTAACTATGGCTACACCTTC	CASSPADSNYGYTF
.	TRBV7-2	few	TRBJ1-2	TGTGCCAGCAGCTTAGCCACGACAAGCTATGGCTACACCTTC	CASSLATTSYGYTF
.	TRBV4-1	medium-sized	TRBJ1-5	TGCGCCAGCAGCCAAGAGAATAATGTGTGGGCAGGCAATCAGCCCCAGCATTTT	CASSQENNVWAGNQPQHF
.	TRBV10-3	many	TRBJ1-5	TGTGCCATAGCTCTCGCGGGCAATCAGCCCCAGCATTTT	CAIALAGNQPQHF
TRBD1	TRBV20-1	many	TRBJ1-1	TGCAGTGCTGGTGGACAGGCAGTAAAATCGTGGAGTCTTGAGGCTTTCTTT	CSAGGQAVKSWSLEAFF
.	TRBV11-2	many	TRBJ2-3	TGTGCCAGCAGCCTAGGACTTTACACAGATACGCAGTATTTT	CASSLGLYTDTQYF
.	TRBV3-1	many	TRBJ2-3	TGTGCCAGCAGCCAACCCCTTCTCCAGGGGACAGATACGCAGTATTTT	CASSQPLLQGTDTQYF
.	TRBV19	many	TRBJ2-7	TGTGCCAGTAGTAGGCAGGTCCGCTGCGAGCAGTACTTC	CASSRQVRCEQYF
TRBD2	TRBV7-3	.	TRBJ2-2	TGTGCCAGCAGCTCCCAGGCGGGAGGGCTAGGCGGGGAGCTGTTTTTT	CASSSQAGGLGGELFF
.	TRBV6-6	many	TRBJ1-1	TGTGCCACCCTGACAGCGCAGAACACTGAAGCTTTCTTT	CATLTAQNTEAFF
TRBD1	TRBV5-1	many	TRBJ2-5	TGCGCCAGCAGCCCTGGACAGGGGGCCCGTAACCAGTACTTC	CASSPGQGARNQYF
.	TRBV18	.	TRBJ1-1	TGTGCCAGCTCACCACCGCTGGAGACGGCGAACACTGAAGCTTTCTTT	CASSPPLETANTEAFF
.	TRBV3-1	many	TRBJ2-3	TGTGCCAGCAGCCAGGCCACGGGAGAGGTAGATACGCAGTATTTT	CASSQATGEVDTQYF
.	TRBV2	.	TRBJ2-3	TGTGCCAGCAGGGGGGAGACAGCGAGCACAGATACGCAGTATTTT	CASRGETASTDTQYF
TRBD1	TRBV7-2	many	TRBJ2-3	TGTGCCAGCAGCTTCGGGGACAGGGATTCAAATACGCAGTATTTT	CASSFGDRDSNTQYF
.	TRBV20-1	many	TRBJ1-2	TGCAGTGCTATAACCAAAGGTGAAGGGGATGGCTACACCTTC	CSAITKGEGDGYTF
.	TRBV7-2	many	TRBJ2-7	TGTGCCAGCAGCTTAGGTTCGACGGTTAGCCTTTACGAGCAGTACTTC	CASSLGSTVSLYEQYF
.	TRBV27	many	TRBJ1-5	TGTGCCAGCAGCCAGGAGGAGAATCAGCCCCAGCATTTT	CASSQEENQPQHF
.	TRBV14	.	TRBJ1-2	TGTGCCAGCAGCCCCATGGACTATGGCTACAACTTC	CASSPMDYGYNF
TRBD1	TRBV24-1	many	TRBJ2-5	TGTGCCACCAGTGCAACAGGGGAAGAGACCCAGTACTTC	CATSATGEETQYF
.	TRBV7-3	medium-sized	TRBJ2-3	TGTGCCAGCGGGTCGGTTGGGGCCTCAGATACGCAGTATTTT	CASGSVGASDTQYF
.	TRBV7-9	many	TRBJ1-2	TGTGCCAGCAGCATCCCGGACGGTAACTATGGCTACACCTTC	CASSIPDGNYGYTF
TRBD2	TRBV20-1	many	TRBJ2-7	TGCAGTGCTAGAGATTGGGAGGGTATTAACTACGAGCAGTACTTC	CSARDWEGINYEQYF
.	TRBV7-9	few	TRBJ1-2	TGTGCCAGCAGCTTGGTCGGAGGCTATGGCTACACCTTC	CASSLVGGYGYTF
.	TRBV20-1	.	TRBJ2-7	TGCAGTGCTAGAGATGGTAGCGGAGGGTACGAGCAGTACTTC	CSARDGSGGYEQYF
.	TRBV28	many	TRBJ1-2	TGTGCCAGCAGGAGAGGTGGGGTTAACTATGGCTACACCTTC	CASRRGGVNYGYTF
.	TRBV4-1	many	TRBJ2-7	TGCGCCAGCAGCCTAGAGGGGACTGCCGTATACGAGCAGTACTTC	CASSLEGTAVYEQYF
.	TRBV5-1	many	TRBJ2-1	TGCGCCAGCAGCTTGAGTTTCAGTTCTGATGAGCAGTTCTTC	CASSLSFSSDEQFF
.	TRBV3-1	few	TRBJ2-7	TGTGCCAGCAGCCAAGACTACGAGCAGTACTTC	CASSQDYEQYF
.	TRBV11-3	many	TRBJ1-1	TGTGCCAGCAGCTTAGATGCGGAGAACACTGAAGCTTTCTTT	CASSLDAENTEAFF
TRBD2	TRBV5-1	many	TRBJ2-7	TGCGCCAGCAGCTTGCGAATAGCGGGAGATAGCTACGAGCAGTACTTC	CASSLRIAGDSYEQYF
TRBD1	TRBV29-1	many	TRBJ2-7	TGCAGCGTGGGACAGGGAACCTACGAGCAGTACTTC	CSVGQGTYEQYF
.	TRBV7-8	.	TRBJ2-1	TGTGCCAGCGGCCCCCAGGGTAGGTTTTTCAATGAGCAGTTCTTC	CASGPQGRFFNEQFF
.	TRBV12-3/TRBV12-4	many	TRBJ1-1	TGTGCCAGCAGTTATGGCTGGAACACTGAAGCTTTCTTT	CASSYGWNTEAFF
.	TRBV18	many	TRBJ1-2	TGTGCCAGCTCACCAGCCGATTCTAACTATGGCTACAACTTC	CASSPADSNYGYNF
TRBD2	TRBV6-1	many	TRBJ2-7	TGTGCCAGCGCTGCGGGGGATGCCTACGAGCAGTACTTC	CASAAGDAYEQYF
TRBD1	TRBV20-1	.	TRBJ2-5	TGCAGTGCTCGCAGGGGGCCGGGACTTGAAGAGACCCAGTACTTC	CSARRGPGLEETQYF
.	TRBV7-2	medium-sized	TRBJ2-2	TGTGCCAGCAGAAGTGGGGGCGGGGAGCTGTTTTTT	CASRSGGGELFF
.	TRBV20-1	many	TRBJ1-5	TGCAGTGCAAAGTCTGGCGGGGGAGGTAATCAGCCCCAGCATTTT	CSAKSGGGGNQPQHF